Listed below are T cell receptor beta chains from one sample, sequenced in a study of blood T cell repertoires in COVID-19. The protocol was immunoSEQ multiplex PCR, while the TCRdb copy is restricted to in-frame clones and leaves out a portion. This sample has 130,000 or so clones, with around 87% found just once. The sample consisted of peripheral blood. Receptor source: a man aged 50 to 59 with active COVID-19. CDR3s include the opening cysteine and the closing phenylalanine or tryptophan. Each record gives: J gene, V gene, clone size, D gene, CDR3 DNA, CDR3 protein. D genes are given only for firm matches. Clone size is not always given. Where it is, it says once, few, many or a class for expanded clones.

J: TRBJ1-1
V: TRBV9
size: .
D: TRBD1
DNA: TGTGCCAGCAGCCCCGGGACAGGGGGCCTAACTGAAGCTTTCTTT
CDR3: CASSPGTGGLTEAFF

J: TRBJ2-2
V: TRBV6-6
size: few
D: .
DNA: TGTGCCAGCAGTAGGGGGTTGAACACCGGGGAGCTGTTTTTT
CDR3: CASSRGLNTGELFF

J: TRBJ1-4
V: TRBV5-1
size: .
D: .
DNA: TGCGCCAGCAGCTTGTTGGCAGGGGTTGGTAATGAAAAACTGTTTTTT
CDR3: CASSLLAGVGNEKLFF

J: TRBJ1-1
V: TRBV7-9
size: .
D: .
DNA: TGTGCCAGCAGCTTAGAAATAGTTGTGAACACTGAAGCTTTCTTT
CDR3: CASSLEIVVNTEAFF

J: TRBJ2-6
V: TRBV6-2/TRBV6-3
size: .
D: .
DNA: TGTGCCAGCAGTTACTGGCGGGCTGGGGCCAACGTCCTGACTTTC
CDR3: CASSYWRAGANVLTF

J: TRBJ2-2
V: TRBV5-1
size: .
D: TRBD1
DNA: TGCGCCAGCAGCCGTTCCACAGGGGGCGCGAACACCGGGGAGCTGTTTTTT
CDR3: CASSRSTGGANTGELFF

J: TRBJ2-7
V: TRBV13
size: .
D: TRBD2
DNA: TGTGCCAGCAGCTCCAGGGAGGGCCTATCCTACGAGCAGTACTTC
CDR3: CASSSREGLSYEQYF

J: TRBJ2-3
V: TRBV4-3
size: once
D: TRBD2
DNA: TGCGCCAGCAGCCGCTGGGCGGGGGGGCCCGATACGCAGTATTTT
CDR3: CASSRWAGGPDTQYF

J: TRBJ1-1
V: TRBV10-3
size: .
D: .
DNA: TGTGCCATCAGTGAATCAAGAGTTCAAAACACTGAAGCTTTCTTT
CDR3: CAISESRVQNTEAFF

J: TRBJ2-7
V: TRBV7-2
size: .
D: TRBD2
DNA: TGTGCCAGCAGCCCGGGGATGCGGGGGGGCAGGTTGGCCTACGAGCAGTACTTC
CDR3: CASSPGMRGGRLAYEQYF

J: TRBJ1-3
V: TRBV5-4
size: .
D: .
DNA: TGTGCCAGCAGCTTCAGGGCCCCTGGAAACACCATATATTTT
CDR3: CASSFRAPGNTIYF

J: TRBJ2-1
V: TRBV11-2
size: .
D: TRBD1
DNA: TGTGCCAGCAGCTTAGATGACAGGGGGAACAATGAGCAGTTCTTC
CDR3: CASSLDDRGNNEQFF

J: TRBJ2-1
V: TRBV5-1
size: .
D: .
DNA: TGCGCCAGCCATCTATACCAATACAATGAGCAGTTCTTC
CDR3: CASHLYQYNEQFF

J: TRBJ2-5
V: TRBV5-6
size: .
D: .
DNA: TGTGCCAGCAGCTATGGGGGCCCCGTGGAGACCCAGTACTTC
CDR3: CASSYGGPVETQYF

J: TRBJ2-3
V: TRBV4-1
size: .
D: .
DNA: TGCGCCAGCAGCCATGTCTCTGCGGATTACACAGATACGCAGTATTTT
CDR3: CASSHVSADYTDTQYF

J: TRBJ1-2
V: TRBV30
size: once
D: .
DNA: TGTGCCTGGAGTGTATTTGGTGCCAGGGGAAAGGGCTACACCTTC
CDR3: CAWSVFGARGKGYTF

J: TRBJ1-1
V: TRBV7-9
size: .
D: .
DNA: TGTGCCAGCAGCCCCAGGTTGCGGCTTGTCAGGGAACTGTATACTGAAGCTTTCTTT
CDR3: CASSPRLRLVRELYTEAFF

J: TRBJ2-5
V: TRBV14
size: few
D: .
DNA: TGTGCCAGCAGCCGTGGGGGCGAAAAAGAGACCCAGTACTTC
CDR3: CASSRGGEKETQYF

J: TRBJ1-1
V: TRBV12-5
size: .
D: TRBD1
DNA: TGTGCTAGTGGTTTGGCAACAGGGGGCACTTCCGAAGCTTTCTTT
CDR3: CASGLATGGTSEAFF

J: TRBJ1-6
V: TRBV7-2
size: few
D: .
DNA: TGTGCCAGCAGCTTAGATGGGCGGGGAGGTAATTCACCCCTCCACTTT
CDR3: CASSLDGRGGNSPLHF

J: TRBJ2-7
V: TRBV6-2/TRBV6-3
size: .
D: .
DNA: TGTGCCAGCAGCCCCGGGACTCGGGGCGCCTACGAGCAGTACTTC
CDR3: CASSPGTRGAYEQYF

J: TRBJ2-5
V: TRBV5-4
size: many
D: .
DNA: TGTGCCAGCAGCTACGGGACATTAGTGCAAGAGACCCAGTACTTC
CDR3: CASSYGTLVQETQYF

J: TRBJ2-2
V: TRBV7-8
size: .
D: TRBD1
DNA: TGTGCCAGCAGCCGAGACAGGGGGAGCACCGGGGAGCTGTTTTTT
CDR3: CASSRDRGSTGELFF

J: TRBJ2-7
V: TRBV9
size: once
D: .
DNA: TGTGCCAGCAGCCCACTTGGGGGGGGCAAATCCTACGAGCAGTACTTC
CDR3: CASSPLGGGKSYEQYF

J: TRBJ1-2
V: TRBV5-1
size: .
D: TRBD1
DNA: TGCGCCAGCAGCCTGGGACAGGGAGATGGCTACACCTTC
CDR3: CASSLGQGDGYTF

J: TRBJ1-1
V: TRBV6-5
size: .
D: TRBD1
DNA: TGTGCCAGCACCAGACAGGTGGCAGGGGGCACTGAAGCTTTCTTT
CDR3: CASTRQVAGGTEAFF

J: TRBJ1-1
V: TRBV7-7
size: .
D: .
DNA: TGTGCTAGCATCTCGCGGGAACGGATTACTTTCTTT
CDR3: CASISRERITFF

J: TRBJ2-7
V: TRBV30
size: .
D: .
DNA: TGTGCCTGGAGTATAGTAACCCCTGGGCGCGAGCAGTACTTC
CDR3: CAWSIVTPGREQYF

J: TRBJ2-2
V: TRBV6-5
size: .
D: .
DNA: TGTGCCAGCAGTCCATGGACAAGAAACACCGGGGAGCTGTTTTTT
CDR3: CASSPWTRNTGELFF

J: TRBJ2-3
V: TRBV6-4
size: .
D: TRBD2
DNA: TGTGCCAGCAGTGAACTAGCGGGGGGGCGTGATACGCAGTATTTT
CDR3: CASSELAGGRDTQYF

J: TRBJ1-4
V: TRBV7-2
size: .
D: TRBD1
DNA: TGTGCCAGCAGCTTAATACTGACCGGACAGGGGAATGAAAAACTGTTTTTT
CDR3: CASSLILTGQGNEKLFF

J: TRBJ1-4
V: TRBV7-9
size: .
D: TRBD1
DNA: TGTGCCAGCAGCCTGGGACAGGGGGCGGATGAAAAACTGTTTTTT
CDR3: CASSLGQGADEKLFF

J: TRBJ2-2
V: TRBV10-3
size: .
D: .
DNA: TGTGCCTCCATAGGGACTTCGAACACCGGGGAGCTGTTTTTT
CDR3: CASIGTSNTGELFF

J: TRBJ2-5
V: TRBV6-1
size: .
D: .
DNA: TGTGCCAGCAGTGAGAACCGGGACACGTACCAAGAGACCCAGTACTTC
CDR3: CASSENRDTYQETQYF

J: TRBJ2-5
V: TRBV5-1
size: .
D: TRBD1
DNA: TGCGCCAGCAGCTTGGAGGGGGCAAGGGGAGAGACCCAGTACTTC
CDR3: CASSLEGARGETQYF

J: TRBJ2-6
V: TRBV5-1
size: .
D: .
DNA: TGCGCCAGCAGCTTCCGGGGATCCATCTCTGGGGCCAACGTCCTGACTTTC
CDR3: CASSFRGSISGANVLTF

J: TRBJ1-6
V: TRBV5-6
size: .
D: TRBD1
DNA: TGTGCCAGCAGCATCGGGACAGTCCCTAATTCACCCCTCCACTTT
CDR3: CASSIGTVPNSPLHF

J: TRBJ2-2
V: TRBV5-1
size: few
D: .
DNA: TGCGCCAGCAGCTTGGCCCGGGGTCTCGGCACCGGGGAGCTGTTTTTT
CDR3: CASSLARGLGTGELFF

J: TRBJ2-3
V: TRBV7-2
size: .
D: .
DNA: TGTGCCAGCAGCTTAGATGGTGTCGGTGGTACGCAGTATTTT
CDR3: CASSLDGVGGTQYF

J: TRBJ2-7
V: TRBV6-8
size: .
D: .
DNA: TGTGCCAGCAGTAAGACGGGAAACGAGCAGTACTTC
CDR3: CASSKTGNEQYF

J: TRBJ1-6
V: TRBV6-5
size: .
D: .
DNA: TGTGCCAGCAGCTACAGCCTAACCAATTCACCCCTCCACTTT
CDR3: CASSYSLTNSPLHF

J: TRBJ1-4
V: TRBV2
size: few
D: .
DNA: TGTGCCAGCTTAACGGGGTCCCATGGGGAAAAACTGTTTTTT
CDR3: CASLTGSHGEKLFF

J: TRBJ2-7
V: TRBV20-1
size: once
D: .
DNA: TGCAGTGCTAGACAGGGCGGCGAGCAGTACTTC
CDR3: CSARQGGEQYF

J: TRBJ1-2
V: TRBV5-1
size: .
D: TRBD1
DNA: TGCGCCAGCAGACCCGCCGGGACAGACTATGGCTACACCTTC
CDR3: CASRPAGTDYGYTF

J: TRBJ2-7
V: TRBV7-8
size: .
D: .
DNA: TGTGCCAGCAGCCAAGACACCATAAGCTACGAGCAGTACTTC
CDR3: CASSQDTISYEQYF